This T cell receptor (beta chain) was found in a study of PD-L1 blockade in urothelial cancer. Study-level information: At 3 weeks (second dose) and 6 weeks after starting treatment, blood was analyzed. T cell content in blood samples showed a median of 141,255. Whole-study findings and limits: Patients with below-median pretreatment blood clonality survived longer.

The time point denotes: pretreatment peripheral blood. The CDR3 runs 16 residues. V gave up 5 bases and J gave up 1 base, with 17 bases separating them. Germline V gives CDR1 SGHVS, CDR2 FQNEAQ. Note on this clone: Its matching antigen is unknown.

Repertoires were generated with immunoSEQ multiplex PCR, while TCRdb's copy carries only in-frame clones and drops some. The table includes tens of thousands of clones, 79% detected once. Material: PBMCs, obtained around atezolizumab (anti-PD-L1) treatment. The clonotype was recovered from a man aged 70-80 years with urothelial cancer. The J gene is TRBJ1-1, the V gene TRBV7-8; TRBD1 might be the D (5 bases). The DNA for the CDR3 is TGTGCCAGCAGCCCCGAGGTGGAGGGGCAGAACACTGAAGCTTTCTTT. Protein: CASSPEVEGQNTEAFF.